The sequence of this T cell receptor beta chain was determined in a study of blood T cell repertoires in COVID-19. Source study methods: Scientists estimated how many nucleated cells there were by amplifying reference gene primers. Using immunoSEQ multiplex PCR, the repertoire was profiled, and TCRdb retains in-frame clones only, with some absent. V, J and clone size reflect that table, while D and trimming were determined from the DNA. The sample contains about 300,000 clones, 70% to 90% of which appear only once. The CDR3 is 16 residues long. Germline V gene data show CDR1 as MNHGY and CDR2 as SAAAGT. The germline V and J ends were trimmed by 2 bases and 0 bases, with 11 bases remaining between them. Participants reported their clinical history, and cohort assignment relied on those reports.

The chain employs TRBV6-8 and TRBJ1-5; possible D gene TRBD1, 5 bases. Sequencing was carried out using PBMCs or T cells enriched from blood (not recorded which). The source of this sequence is a man aged 30 to 39 who had recovered from COVID-19. The chain's CDR3 is CASSYEQGDSNQPQHF. For the CDR3, the DNA is TGTGCCAGCAGTTACGAGCAGGGCGATAGCAATCAGCCCCAGCATTTT.